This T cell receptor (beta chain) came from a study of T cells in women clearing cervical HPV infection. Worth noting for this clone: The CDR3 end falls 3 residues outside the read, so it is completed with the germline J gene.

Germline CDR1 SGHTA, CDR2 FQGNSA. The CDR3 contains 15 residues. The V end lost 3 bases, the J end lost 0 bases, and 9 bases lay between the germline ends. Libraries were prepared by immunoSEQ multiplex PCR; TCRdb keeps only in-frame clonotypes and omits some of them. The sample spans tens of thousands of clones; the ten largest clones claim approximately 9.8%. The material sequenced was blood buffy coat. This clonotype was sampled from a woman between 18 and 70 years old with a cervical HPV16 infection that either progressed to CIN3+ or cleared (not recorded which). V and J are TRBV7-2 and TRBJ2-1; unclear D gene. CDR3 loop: CASSFRFSSYNEQFF. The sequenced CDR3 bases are TGTGCCAGCAGCTTCCGGTTTAGCTCCTACAATGAG.